This record covers a single T cell receptor (beta chain). The antigen it recognizes is unknown. The record has no base qualities; no much larger clone is one base away. The sample belongs to a study of blood T cell repertoires in COVID-19 (TCRdb year 2020). About the study as a whole: Samples from collaborators originated in the United States, Italy and Spain and spanned both the acute and convalescent phases of COVID-19. The material from the prospective study consisted of cDNA or gDNA derived from T cells, B-cell-depleted T cells, or PBMCs. Deeply sampled blood TCRbeta repertoires from subjects exposed to, actively infected with, or recovered from COVID-19 were included in the dataset. A freely available public database, intended as a resource for researchers studying the immune response to SARS-CoV-2, is where the repertoires were released. The samples were drawn from the first 160 participants of the ongoing ImmuneRACE study and from 950 to 1,500 subjects provided by 6 global collaborators. Sample metadata almost always included a de-identified subject ID, COVID-19 status, age in years and sex. Where available, HLA class I and class II types were obtained from metadata supplied by the sample provider rather than from assay-based typing. General findings and caveats noted by the study authors: How much clinical and demographic metadata was included differed by source and by participant, and the metadata was provided uncurated.

The germline V gene gives CDR1 as SGHRS and CDR2 as YFSETQ. Measured from the cysteine to the phenylalanine, the CDR3 is 16 residues long. The retained sequence is limited to the CDR3, 48 bases, with the frame set at the first base. V gives up 4 bases and J gives up 0 bases, and the segment between their germline ends measures 15 bases. A second Seattle source provided samples from volunteer blood donors who had recovered from COVID-19. The collaborating institutions used their own protocols to collect whole blood in K2EDTA tubes. Collaborator samples were shipped for TCRbeta analysis as frozen whole blood, isolated PBMCs, or DNA extracted from either sample type. TCRbeta CDR3 regions were amplified from genomic DNA by means of the immunoSEQ Assay, a bias-controlled multiplex PCR. The original pipeline was this. The number of nucleated cells in each sample was estimated from the amplification of reference gene primers within the assay. To quantify the absolute abundance of each unique TCRbeta CDR3 rearrangement, sequence reads were collapsed and filtered. For each sample, productive Simpson clonality was calculated by taking the square root of Simpson's diversity index across productive rearrangements. TCRdb took this table from immuneACCESS and kept in-frame rearrangements with V and J called. Such tables lack part of the clones; where checked against another copy, unresolved V genes explain under half of the gap, and the rest is unexplained. V and J calls and clone size are given by that table; D and trimming were obtained from the DNA. Present in this sample are about 240,000 clones, approximately 90% of which were seen just once. About 1% of the sample rests with the top ten.

Sequences were obtained from peripheral blood. Recombination joined TRBV5-1 with TRBJ2-3, with a weak D call of TRBD1 (5 bases match). The source is a woman between 35 and 50 years old who had recovered from COVID-19. At the DNA level, the sequence is TGCGCCAGCAGCCCAGGGTTTTCCCCTAGCACAGATACGCAGTATTTT. This is translated as CASSPGFSPSTDTQYF.